Listed below are T cell receptor beta chains from one sample, sequenced in a study of cytomegalovirus exposure and HLA in healthy donors. Sequenced by immunoSEQ multiplex PCR; TCRdb stores in-frame clones only, minus some. The sample contains about 200,000 clones, 70% of which appear only once. The material sequenced was PBMCs. These receptors originate from a man in his forties or fifties in good health and CMV-seropositive. CDR3s include the opening cysteine and the closing phenylalanine or tryptophan. Each record gives: D gene, clone size, V gene, J gene, CDR3 DNA, CDR3 protein. The D gene is left open where the match is weak. A row's size may be missing; if present it is once, few, many or a size class.

TRBD1	-	TRBV10-3	TRBJ2-5	TGTGCCATAGGGGGGACAGGGGGCGGTGAGCAGTACTTC	CAIGGTGGGEQYF
-	-	TRBV27	TRBJ2-3	TGTGCCAGCACCCGCCAACTTTCTAGCACAGATACGCAGTATTTT	CASTRQLSSTDTQYF
-	few	TRBV7-2	TRBJ1-2	TGTGCCAGCAGCTTAAATAGGGAGAGGAATGGCTACACCTTC	CASSLNRERNGYTF
-	-	TRBV18	TRBJ2-3	TGTGCCAGCTCCCAGGTCGTGGCAGGGGAGGATACGCAGTATTTT	CASSQVVAGEDTQYF
TRBD1	-	TRBV28	TRBJ1-2	TGTGCCAGCGGACAGGGGAGCTATGGCTACACCTTC	CASGQGSYGYTF
TRBD1	-	TRBV7-2	TRBJ2-1	TGTGCCAGCAGCTTTGAGGGACAGGGATGGAATGAGCAGTTCTTC	CASSFEGQGWNEQFF
TRBD1	-	TRBV5-5	TRBJ1-5	TGTGCCAGCAGCCCGGGGACAGGGGACTTTCAGCCCCAGCATTTT	CASSPGTGDFQPQHF
TRBD1	-	TRBV29-1	TRBJ2-5	TGCAGCGTGGGTCACAGGGGAGAGACCCAGTACTTC	CSVGHRGETQYF
TRBD1	-	TRBV6-5	TRBJ2-7	TGTGCCAGCACCGGACAGGGAGTAGGCGAGCAGTACTTC	CASTGQGVGEQYF
-	-	TRBV7-2	TRBJ1-3	TGTGCCAGCAGCCCACAGGGTTTGGGGGGAAACACCATATATTTT	CASSPQGLGGNTIYF
TRBD1	once	TRBV5-4	TRBJ2-7	TGTGCCAGCAGCCCTCCTCCCGGGACAGGTAGCGAGAATGGCGAGCAGTACTTC	CASSPPPGTGSENGEQYF
TRBD2	-	TRBV29-1	TRBJ2-3	TGCAGCGCCGCACTAGCGGGGACGGGAGATACGCAGTATTTT	CSAALAGTGDTQYF
-	few	TRBV6-5	TRBJ2-7	TGTGCCAGCAGTCGGACAAACTACGAGCAGTACTTC	CASSRTNYEQYF
TRBD1	-	TRBV30	TRBJ1-1	TGTGCCTGGAATTACGGGGGACAGGGAATCCCCGGGGGCACTGAAGCTTTCTTT	CAWNYGGQGIPGGTEAFF
-	-	TRBV5-6	TRBJ1-2	TGTGCCAGCAGCCAGGGTGTCGTGTTTGACTACACCTTC	CASSQGVVFDYTF
-	-	TRBV10-3	TRBJ2-3	TGTGCCATCAGTGCCAGTTCCGGCACAGATACGCAGTATTTT	CAISASSGTDTQYF
TRBD1	few	TRBV29-1	TRBJ1-2	TGCAGCGCATGGACAGGGGGGAACTATGGCTACACCTTC	CSAWTGGNYGYTF
-	few	TRBV7-2	TRBJ1-5	TGTGCCAGCAGCTTAGTGTGGCAGGGGAGGGCCGCCCAGCATTTT	CASSLVWQGRAAQHF
TRBD1	once	TRBV7-8	TRBJ1-2	TGTGCCAGCACCATTGTCGGGGACAGGGGTGTCGGCTACACCTTC	CASTIVGDRGVGYTF
-	once	TRBV19	TRBJ2-1	TGTGCCAGTAGTCCGACAAGTATTTACAATGAGCAGTTCTTC	CASSPTSIYNEQFF
-	once	TRBV6-4	TRBJ1-6	TGTGCCAGCAGTTTCCAGGGACTCTATAATTCACCCCTCCACTTT	CASSFQGLYNSPLHF
-	-	TRBV15	TRBJ1-3	TGTGCCACCAGCAGAGATAGGGGGTCTGGAAACACCATATATTTT	CATSRDRGSGNTIYF
-	-	TRBV19	TRBJ1-1	TGTGCCAGTAGTTACGAGGGCACTGAAGCTTTCTTT	CASSYEGTEAFF
TRBD2	-	TRBV5-1	TRBJ2-7	TGCGCCAGCTCGATAAGCCCCTGGAGGGGAGGGAACGAGCAGTACTTC	CASSISPWRGGNEQYF
TRBD1	few	TRBV6-5	TRBJ2-5	TGTGCCAGTAGACAGGGAGAAGAGACCCAGTACTTC	CASRQGEETQYF
TRBD1	few	TRBV5-1	TRBJ2-5	TGCGCCAGCAGCTTGTTGGGACAGGGATTCGAGACCCAGTACTTC	CASSLLGQGFETQYF
-	-	TRBV5-1	TRBJ1-4	TGCGCCAGCAGCTTGGCCGGGTCCACAACTAATGAAAAACTGTTTTTT	CASSLAGSTTNEKLFF
-	-	TRBV7-2	TRBJ1-2	TGTGCCAGCAGCTCCAAAACAGGGAACTATGGCTACACCTTC	CASSSKTGNYGYTF
TRBD1	-	TRBV9	TRBJ2-1	TGTGCCAGCAGCGTACCGGGACAGGCCTACAATGAGCAGTTCTTC	CASSVPGQAYNEQFF
TRBD1	-	TRBV29-1	TRBJ2-3	TGCAGTGTCCGGGGGCAGGGGGCTAACACAGATACGCAGTATTTT	CSVRGQGANTDTQYF
-	-	TRBV28	TRBJ2-2	TGTGCCAGCAGTTCCTCCACTCAAGACAAGACCGGGGAGCTGTTTTTT	CASSSSTQDKTGELFF
TRBD1	few	TRBV19	TRBJ2-1	TGTGCCAGTAGTATGGGACAGGGGGTCTACAATGAGCAGTTCTTC	CASSMGQGVYNEQFF
-	few	TRBV5-1	TRBJ2-7	TGCGCCAGCAGCTCGCCGGGACAAAACTACGAGCAGTACTTC	CASSSPGQNYEQYF
-	-	TRBV9	TRBJ1-2	TGTGCCAGCAGCGTAGATACAGGGATCTATGGCTACACCTTC	CASSVDTGIYGYTF
-	few	TRBV13	TRBJ1-1	TGTGCCAGCAGCTTAGGTCGGGGAAGCACTGAAGCTTTCTTT	CASSLGRGSTEAFF
-	-	TRBV18	TRBJ1-4	TGTGCCAGCTCACCCCAGGGGTCGACTAATGAAAAACTGTTTTTT	CASSPQGSTNEKLFF
-	-	TRBV5-1	TRBJ2-5	TGCGCCAGCAGCTTGGCAGGCAGGGGAGTTGGAGAGACCCAGTACTTC	CASSLAGRGVGETQYF
TRBD1	-	TRBV19	TRBJ2-7	TGTGCCAGTAGTAGGGACAGGGAATACGAGCAGTACTTC	CASSRDREYEQYF
TRBD1	-	TRBV19	TRBJ1-2	TGTGCCAGTAGTATAGGAAGGGGGCATGGCTACACCTTC	CASSIGRGHGYTF
TRBD2	few	TRBV5-1	TRBJ2-2	TGCGCCAGCAGCTTGGGACTAGCGGGGGGGCATCAAACCGGGGAGCTGTTTTTT	CASSLGLAGGHQTGELFF